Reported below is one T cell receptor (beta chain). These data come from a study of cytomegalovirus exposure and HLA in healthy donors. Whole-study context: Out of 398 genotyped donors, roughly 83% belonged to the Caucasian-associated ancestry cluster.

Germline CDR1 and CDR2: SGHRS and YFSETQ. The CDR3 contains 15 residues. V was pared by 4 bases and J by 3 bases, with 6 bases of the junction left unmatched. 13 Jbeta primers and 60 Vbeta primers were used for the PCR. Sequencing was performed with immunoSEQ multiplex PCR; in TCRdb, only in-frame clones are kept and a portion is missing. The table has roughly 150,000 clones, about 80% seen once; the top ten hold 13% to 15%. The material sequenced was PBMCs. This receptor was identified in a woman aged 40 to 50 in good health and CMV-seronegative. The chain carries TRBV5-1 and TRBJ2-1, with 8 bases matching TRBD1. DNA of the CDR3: TGCGCCAGCAGCGAAGGACAGGGTTTCTACAATGAGCAGTTCTTC. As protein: CASSEGQGFYNEQFF.